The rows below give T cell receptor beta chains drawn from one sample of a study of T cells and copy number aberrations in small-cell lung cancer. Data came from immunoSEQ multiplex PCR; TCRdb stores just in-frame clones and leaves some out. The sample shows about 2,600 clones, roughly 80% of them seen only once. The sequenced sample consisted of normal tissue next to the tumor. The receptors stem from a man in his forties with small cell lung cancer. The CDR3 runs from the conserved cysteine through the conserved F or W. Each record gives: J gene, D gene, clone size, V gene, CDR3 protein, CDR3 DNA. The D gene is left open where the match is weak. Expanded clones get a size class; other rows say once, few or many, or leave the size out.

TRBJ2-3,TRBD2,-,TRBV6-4,CASSDSTSGGADTQYF,TGTGCCAGCAGTGACTCGACTAGCGGGGGGGCAGATACGCAGTATTTT
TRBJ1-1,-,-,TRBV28,CASSSRRGRDTEAFF,TGTGCCAGCAGCTCACGGAGGGGTAGGGACACTGAAGCTTTCTTT
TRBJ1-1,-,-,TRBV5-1,CASSLDGKPNGEAFF,TGCGCCAGCAGCTTGGATGGGAAACCCAACGGTGAAGCTTTCTTT
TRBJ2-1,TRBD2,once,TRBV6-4,CASSAGGADYNEQFF,TGTGCCAGCAGTGCCGGGGGGGCCGACTACAATGAGCAGTTCTTC
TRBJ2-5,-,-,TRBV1,CTGLRASGGENEETQYF,TGCACCGGATTGAGGGCTAGCGGGGGTGAGAATGAAGAGACCCAGTACTTC
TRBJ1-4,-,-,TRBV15,CATQKEAANEKLFF,TGTGCCACCCAGAAGGAGGCGGCTAATGAAAAATTGTTTTTT
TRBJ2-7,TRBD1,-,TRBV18,CASSPQGQAYEQYF,TGTGCCAGCTCACCACAGGGACAGGCCTACGAGCAGTACTTC
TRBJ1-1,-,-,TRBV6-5,CASSPQGGTEAFF,TGTGCCAGCAGTCCACAGGGTGGCACTGAAGCTTTCTTT
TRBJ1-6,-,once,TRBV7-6,CASSSRAGSSYNSPLHF,TGTGCCAGCAGCTCGAGGGCCGGAAGCTCCTATAATTCACCCCTCCACTTT
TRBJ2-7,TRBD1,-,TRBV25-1,CASSVDPGTGKHEQYF,TGTGCCAGCAGTGTAGACCCCGGGACAGGGAAGCACGAGCAGTACTTC
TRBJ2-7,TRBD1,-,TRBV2,CASSDPYRGSYEQYF,TGTGCCAGCAGTGATCCCTACAGGGGCTCCTACGAGCAGTACTTC
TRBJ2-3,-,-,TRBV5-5,CASSPPEGSQDTQYF,TGTGCCAGCAGCCCGCCGGAGGGGTCTCAGGATACGCAGTATTTT
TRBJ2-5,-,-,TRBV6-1,CASSERTLQETQYF,TGTGCCAGCAGTGAAAGGACACTTCAAGAGACCCAGTACTTC
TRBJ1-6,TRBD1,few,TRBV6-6,CASSVGQGRNSPLHF,TGTGCCAGCAGTGTGGGACAGGGAAGAAATTCACCCCTCCACTTT
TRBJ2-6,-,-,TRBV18,CASSALRDQSRANVLTF,TGTGCCAGCTCAGCCCTGAGGGACCAAAGTCGGGCCAACGTCCTGACTTTC
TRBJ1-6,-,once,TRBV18,CASSPRSGNLFLHF,TGTGCCAGCTCACCACGGTCAGGAAATTTATTCCTCCACTTT
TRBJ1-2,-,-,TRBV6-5,CASSYETANYGYTF,TGTGCCAGCAGTTACGAGACGGCTAACTATGGCTACACCTTC
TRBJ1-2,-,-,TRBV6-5,CASSPRGGQNDGYTF,TGTGCCAGCAGTCCCCGGGGGGGGCAAAATGATGGCTACACCTTC
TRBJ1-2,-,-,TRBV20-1,CSASSFYGYTF,TGCAGTGCTAGTTCATTCTATGGCTACACCTTC
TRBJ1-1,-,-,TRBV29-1,CSVAYREGAFF,TGCAGCGTCGCATACAGGGAGGGAGCTTTCTTT
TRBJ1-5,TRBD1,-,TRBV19,CASSTGQDRRSPQHF,TGTGCCAGTAGTACAGGACAGGATCGACGATCGCCCCAGCATTTT
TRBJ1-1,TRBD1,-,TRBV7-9,CASNPTGGGIVNTEAFF,TGTGCCAGCAACCCAACAGGGGGCGGAATTGTGAACACTGAAGCTTTCTTT
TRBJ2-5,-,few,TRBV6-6,CASGRQGGTRRETQYF,TGTGCCAGCGGACGACAAGGGGGAACGAGACGAGAGACCCAGTACTTC
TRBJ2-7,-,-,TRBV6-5,CASSYGGGSDYEQYF,TGTGCCAGCAGTTACGGGGGCGGCTCAGACTACGAGCAGTACTTC
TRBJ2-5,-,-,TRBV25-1,CASSATGETQYF,TGTGCCAGCAGTGCAACAGGAGAGACCCAGTACTTC
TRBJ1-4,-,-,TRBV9,CASSPRGTQNEKLFF,TGTGCCAGCAGCCCAAGGGGGACGCAGAATGAAAAACTGTTTTTT
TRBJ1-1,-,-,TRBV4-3,CASSPQPAQAEAFF,TGCGCCAGCAGCCCCCAGCCCGCCCAGGCTGAAGCTTTCTTT
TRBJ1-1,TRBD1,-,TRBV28,CASSARQGTDTEAFF,TGTGCCAGCAGTGCTCGACAGGGCACCGACACTGAAGCTTTCTTT
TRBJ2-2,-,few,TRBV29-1,CSVARGPNTGELFF,TGCAGCGTTGCCAGGGGCCCGAACACCGGGGAGCTGTTTTTT
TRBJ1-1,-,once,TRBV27,CASSFARFTEAFF,TGTGCCAGCAGTTTCGCCAGGTTCACTGAAGCTTTCTTT
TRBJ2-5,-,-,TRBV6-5,CASRTRGRTQYF,TGTGCCAGCAGAACACGAGGCCGGACCCAGTACTTC
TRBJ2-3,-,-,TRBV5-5,CASSLRERITDTQYF,TGTGCCAGCAGCTTGCGTGAGCGGATCACAGATACGCAGTATTTT
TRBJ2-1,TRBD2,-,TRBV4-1,CASSRPGLANYNEQFF,TGCGCCAGCAGCCGTCCGGGACTAGCGAACTACAATGAGCAGTTCTTC
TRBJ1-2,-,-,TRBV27,CASSSQSAQFDGYTF,TGTGCCAGCAGTTCCCAATCCGCGCAGTTCGATGGCTACACCTTC
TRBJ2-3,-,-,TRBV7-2,CASSFGGGLTDTQYF,TGTGCCAGCAGCTTTGGTGGGGGCCTCACAGATACGCAGTATTTT
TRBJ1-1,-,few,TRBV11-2,CASSPTVRGGTEAFF,TGTGCCAGCAGCCCTACTGTGAGGGGGGGCACTGAAGCTTTCTTT
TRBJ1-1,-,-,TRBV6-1,CASKFGNTEAFF,TGTGCCAGCAAATTTGGGAACACTGAAGCTTTCTTT
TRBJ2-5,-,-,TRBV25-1,CASSESPVETQYF,TGTGCCAGCAGTGAAAGTCCCGTGGAGACCCAGTACTTC
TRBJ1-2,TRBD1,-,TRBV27,CASTVDRDPTYGYTF,TGTGCCAGCACCGTCGACAGGGATCCTACCTATGGCTACACCTTC
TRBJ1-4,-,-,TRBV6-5,CASSSSISLYPKLFF,TGTGCCAGCAGTTCCTCTATATCCCTGTACCCTAAACTGTTTTTT
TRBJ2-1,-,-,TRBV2,CASPKGLSYNEQFF,TGTGCCAGTCCTAAAGGGCTCTCCTACAATGAGCAGTTCTTC
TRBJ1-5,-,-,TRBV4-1,CASSQVLVGAYQPQHF,TGCGCCAGCAGCCAAGTTCTTGTAGGGGCCTATCAGCCCCAGCATTTT
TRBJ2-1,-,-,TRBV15,CATSRDTTVNEQFF,TGTGCCACCAGCAGAGATACGACAGTCAATGAGCAGTTCTTC
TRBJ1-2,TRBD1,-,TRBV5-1,CASSLGQGMGGYTF,TGCGCCAGCAGCTTGGGACAGGGGATGGGGGGCTACACCTTC
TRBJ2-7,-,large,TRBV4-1,CASSRSKSSYEQYF,TGCGCCAGCAGCCGTTCGAAGAGCTCCTACGAGCAGTACTTC
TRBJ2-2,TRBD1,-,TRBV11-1,CASSKRDRGTGELFF,TGTGCCAGCAGCAAACGGGACAGGGGCACCGGGGAGCTGTTTTTT
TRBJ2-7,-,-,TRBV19,CASSINFGQGTYEQYF,TGTGCCAGTAGTATCAATTTCGGGCAGGGTACCTACGAGCAGTACTTC
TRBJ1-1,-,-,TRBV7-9,CASSFMGENTEAFF,TGTGCCAGCAGCTTTATGGGAGAGAACACTGAAGCTTTCTTT
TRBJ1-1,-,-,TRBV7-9,CASSFQGVEAFF,TGTGCCAGCAGCTTCCAGGGTGTTGAAGCTTTCTTT
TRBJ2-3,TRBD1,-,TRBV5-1,CASSLGPGTGVESTDTQYF,TGCGCCAGCAGCCTAGGTCCCGGGACAGGGGTGGAAAGCACAGATACGCAGTATTTT
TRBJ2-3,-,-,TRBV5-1,CASSLLGSHTDTQYF,TGCGCCAGCAGCTTGCTGGGGTCCCACACAGATACGCAGTATTTT
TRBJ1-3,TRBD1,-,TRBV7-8,CASSLTTGTGSKNTIYF,TGTGCCAGCAGCTTAACTACCGGGACAGGGAGCAAAAACACCATATATTTT
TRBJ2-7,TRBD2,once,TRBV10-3,CAISESSLAGGREQYF,TGTGCCATCAGTGAGTCGAGTCTAGCGGGGGGACGCGAGCAGTACTTC
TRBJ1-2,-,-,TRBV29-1,CSVEDLYYGYTF,TGCAGCGTTGAAGATCTTTACTATGGCTACACCTTC
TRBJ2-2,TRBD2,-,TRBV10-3,CAISESKLAGDTGELFF,TGTGCCATCAGTGAGTCCAAACTAGCGGGGGACACCGGGGAACTGTTTTTT
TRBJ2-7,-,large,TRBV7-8,CASSSQTQGVYEQYF,TGTGCCAGCAGCTCCCAAACTCAGGGCGTCTACGAGCAGTACTTC
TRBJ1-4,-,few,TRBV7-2,CASSLDGQREKLFF,TGTGCCAGCAGCTTAGACGGACAGCGAGAAAAACTGTTTTTT
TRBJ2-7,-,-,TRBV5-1,CASSSDRAYEQYF,TGCGCCAGCAGCTCGGACCGCGCCTACGAGCAGTACTTC
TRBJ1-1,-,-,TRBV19,CASSNVNTGLRATEAFF,TGTGCCAGTTCCAACGTCAATACAGGGTTACGGGCCACTGAAGCTTTCTTT